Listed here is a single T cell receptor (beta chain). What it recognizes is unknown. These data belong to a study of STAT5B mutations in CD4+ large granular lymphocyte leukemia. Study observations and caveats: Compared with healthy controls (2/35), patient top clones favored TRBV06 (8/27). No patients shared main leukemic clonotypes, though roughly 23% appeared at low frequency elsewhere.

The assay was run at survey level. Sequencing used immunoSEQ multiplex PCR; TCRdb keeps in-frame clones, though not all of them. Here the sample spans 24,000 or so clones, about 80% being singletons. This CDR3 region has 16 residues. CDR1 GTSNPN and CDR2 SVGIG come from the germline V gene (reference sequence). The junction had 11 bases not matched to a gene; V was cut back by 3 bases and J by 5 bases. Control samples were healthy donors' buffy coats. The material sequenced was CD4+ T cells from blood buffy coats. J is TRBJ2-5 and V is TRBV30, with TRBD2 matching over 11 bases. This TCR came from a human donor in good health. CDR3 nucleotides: TGTGCCTGGAGCCAACCAACTAGCGGGAGTGGGGAGACCCAGTACTTC. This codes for CAWSQPTSGSGETQYF.